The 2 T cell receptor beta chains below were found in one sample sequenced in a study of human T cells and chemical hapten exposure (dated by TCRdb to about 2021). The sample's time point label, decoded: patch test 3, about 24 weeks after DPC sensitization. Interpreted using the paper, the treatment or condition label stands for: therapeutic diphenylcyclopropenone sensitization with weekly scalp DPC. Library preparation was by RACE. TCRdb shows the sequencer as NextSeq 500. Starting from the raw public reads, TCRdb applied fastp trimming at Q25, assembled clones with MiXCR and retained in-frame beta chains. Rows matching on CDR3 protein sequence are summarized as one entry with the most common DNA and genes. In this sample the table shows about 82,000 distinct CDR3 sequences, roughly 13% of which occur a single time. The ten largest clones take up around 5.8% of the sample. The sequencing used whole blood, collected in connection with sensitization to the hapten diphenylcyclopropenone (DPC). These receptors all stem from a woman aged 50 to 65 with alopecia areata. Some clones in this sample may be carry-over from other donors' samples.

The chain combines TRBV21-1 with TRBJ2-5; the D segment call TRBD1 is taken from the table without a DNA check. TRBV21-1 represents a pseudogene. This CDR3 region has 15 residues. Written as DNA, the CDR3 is TGTGCCACCCACATGACAGGCAGTCAACTGGAGACCCAGTACTTC. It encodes CATHMTGSQLETQYF.

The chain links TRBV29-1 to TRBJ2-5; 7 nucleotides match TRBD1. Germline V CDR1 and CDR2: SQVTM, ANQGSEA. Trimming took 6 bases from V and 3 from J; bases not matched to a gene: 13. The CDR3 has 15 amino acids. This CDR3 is CSVAKPTGAKETQYF. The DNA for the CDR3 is TGCAGCGTCGCAAAACCCACAGGGGCAAAAGAGACCCAGTACTTC.